These 10 T cell receptor beta chains were sequenced from one sample in a study of blood T cell repertoires in COVID-19. TCRdb's table, derived via immunoSEQ multiplex PCR, lists solely in-frame clones and lacks some. The sample has more than 55,000 clones, roughly 85% seen once. Sequences were obtained from peripheral blood. Every receptor here comes from an elderly woman with acute or convalescent COVID-19.

The chain links TRBV6-2 or TRBV6-3 to TRBJ1-5, with D hard to call. V gave up 5 bases and J gave up 0 bases, with 14 bases separating them. CDR1 is MNHEY and CDR2 is SVGEGT in the germline V gene. The CDR3 contains 16 residues. The CDR3 sequence: CASSPPPRISNQPQHF. The CDR3 DNA reads TGTGCCAGCAGTCCACCCCCGAGGATTAGCAATCAGCCCCAGCATTTT.

The J gene is TRBJ1-2, the V gene TRBV29-1; the D gene is possibly TRBD1 (5 bases). The CDR3 has 16 residues. Per the germline V gene, CDR1 is SQVTM and CDR2 is ANQGSEA. V was cut by 4 bases and J by 0 bases, with 18 bases left in between. The CDR3 is CSVAPAQTVANYGYTF. In DNA, the CDR3 is TGCAGCGTTGCCCCCGCCCAGACAGTTGCTAACTATGGCTACACCTTC.

This chain connects TRBV12-3 or TRBV12-4 to TRBJ2-7; 9 bases are a match to TRBD2. The CDR3 is 13 amino acids. Trimming cost V 6 bases and J 3 bases; bases outside gene matches: 3. The CDR3 DNA reads as TGTGCCAGCAGGACTAGCGGTGGCTACGAGCAGTACTTC. It translates to CASRTSGGYEQYF.

The chain carries TRBV28 and TRBJ2-7; 7 positions match TRBD1. The CDR3 totals 14 residues. V lost 6 bases and J lost 1; bases outside the gene matches: 6. Germline CDR1 reads MDHEN; CDR2 reads SYDVKM. The CDR3 here is CASRPRQGSYEQYF. DNA of the CDR3: TGTGCCAGCAGGCCAAGACAGGGTTCCTACGAGCAGTACTTC.

V and J are TRBV2 and TRBJ2-3, with TRBD2 matching 7 bases. Germline V CDR1 and CDR2: SNHLY, FYNNEI. The CDR3 contains 13 residues. V shed 4 bases, J shed 3 bases, and the junction held 1 base outside the gene matches. CDR3 region: CASSGGGTDTQYF. CDR3 coding DNA: TGTGCCAGCAGTGGGGGGGGGACAGATACGCAGTATTTT. The full variable domain, completed using reference TRBV2 and TRBJ2-3, is EPEVTQTPSHQVTQMGQEVILRCVPISNHLYFYWYRQILGQKVEFLVSFYNNEISEKSEIFDDQFSVERPDGSNFTLKIRSTKLEDSAMYFCASSGGGTDTQYFGPGTRLTVL.

V gene TRBV11-3 combines with J gene TRBJ2-7; unclear D gene. V lost 4 bases and J 3 bases, leaving 10 bases between the germline ends. Germline V gives CDR1 SGHNT, CDR2 YENEEA. The CDR3 extends over 13 amino acids. The chain's CDR3 is CASSYRAGYEQYF. CDR3 nucleotide sequence: TGTGCCAGCAGCTATCGAGCCGGCTACGAGCAGTACTTC.

This clone appeared a few times. This chain links TRBV4-2 with TRBJ2-3; 7 bases are shared with TRBD2. The CDR3 spans 15 residues. CDR1 LGHNA and CDR2 YNFKEQ come from the germline V gene. After removal of 0 bases from V and 9 bases from J, the junction contained 9 bases not matched to a gene. DNA for the CDR3: TGTGCCAGCAGCCAAGATAAGCGCACTAGCGAAACGCAGTATTTT. Residues: CASSQDKRTSETQYF.

V gene TRBV5-4 combines with J gene TRBJ1-2; TRBD1 might be the D (5 bases). The V end was cut by 1 base, the J end by 9 bases, with 13 bases between. The germline V gene encodes CDR1 SGHNT and CDR2 YYREEE (reference sequence). The length of the CDR3 is 13 residues. For the CDR3, the DNA is TGTGCCAGCAGCTTGACGGGGGTTGGTCGCTACACCTTC. Translated, it gives CASSLTGVGRYTF. The whole variable domain, filled in from reference TRBV5-4 and TRBJ1-2, reads ETGVTQSPTHLIKTRGQQVTLRCSSQSGHNTVSWYQQALGQGPQFIFQYYREEENGRGNFPPRFSGLQFPNYSSELNVNALELDDSALYLCASSLTGVGRYTFGSGTRLTVV.

The chain joins TRBV27 to TRBJ1-2; D may be TRBD1 (6 bases). V lost 5 bases, J lost 3 bases, and 13 bases lay in between. This CDR3 is 14 amino acids long. The V gene's germline CDR1 is MNHEY and CDR2 SMNVEV (reference sequence). The CDR3 DNA is TGTGCCAGCAGTCCGAGGGACACCCACTATGGCTACACCTTC. Translated: CASSPRDTHYGYTF.

V usage is TRBV5-1 and J usage is TRBJ1-1; TRBD1 aligns across 8 bases. The CDR3 covers 14 residues. CDR1 is SGHRS, CDR2 YFSETQ, per germline. V shed 3 bases, J shed 3 bases, and the junction held 4 bases outside the gene matches. The chain's CDR3 is CASSWGQVYTEAFF. The CDR3 region has the DNA TGCGCCAGCAGCTGGGGACAGGTTTACACTGAAGCTTTCTTT.